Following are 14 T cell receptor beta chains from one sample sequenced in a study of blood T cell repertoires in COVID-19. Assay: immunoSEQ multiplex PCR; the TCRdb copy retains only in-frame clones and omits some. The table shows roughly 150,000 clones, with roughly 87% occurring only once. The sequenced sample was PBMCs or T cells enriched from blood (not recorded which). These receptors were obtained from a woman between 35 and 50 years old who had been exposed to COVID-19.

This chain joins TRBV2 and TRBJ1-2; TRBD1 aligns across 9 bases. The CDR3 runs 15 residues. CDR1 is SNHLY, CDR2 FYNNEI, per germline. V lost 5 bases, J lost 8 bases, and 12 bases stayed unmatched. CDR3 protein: CASSPTGGVLGGYTF. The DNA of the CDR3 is TGTGCCAGCAGTCCTACAGGGGGCGTCTTAGGAGGCTACACCTTC.

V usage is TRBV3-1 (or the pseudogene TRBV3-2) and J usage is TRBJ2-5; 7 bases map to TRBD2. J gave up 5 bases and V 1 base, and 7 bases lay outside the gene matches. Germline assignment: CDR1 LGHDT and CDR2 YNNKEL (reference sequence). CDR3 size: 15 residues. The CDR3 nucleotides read TGTGCCAGCAGCCAAGGAACGGGAGGTGTGGAGACCCAGTACTTC. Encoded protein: CASSQGTGGVETQYF.

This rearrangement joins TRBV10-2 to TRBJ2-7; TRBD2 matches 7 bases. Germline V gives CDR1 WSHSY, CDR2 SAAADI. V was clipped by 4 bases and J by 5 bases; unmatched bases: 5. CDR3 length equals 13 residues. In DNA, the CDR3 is TGCGCCAGCAGTGCGGGGGGTTCGCACGAGCAGTACTTC. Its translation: CASSAGGSHEQYF.

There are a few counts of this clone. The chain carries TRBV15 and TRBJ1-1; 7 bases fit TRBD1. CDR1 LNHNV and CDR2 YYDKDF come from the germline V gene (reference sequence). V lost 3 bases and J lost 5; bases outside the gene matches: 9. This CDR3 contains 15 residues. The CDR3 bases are TGTGCCACCAGCAGGGATACAGGGGTTTATACTGAAGCTTTCTTT. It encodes CATSRDTGVYTEAFF.

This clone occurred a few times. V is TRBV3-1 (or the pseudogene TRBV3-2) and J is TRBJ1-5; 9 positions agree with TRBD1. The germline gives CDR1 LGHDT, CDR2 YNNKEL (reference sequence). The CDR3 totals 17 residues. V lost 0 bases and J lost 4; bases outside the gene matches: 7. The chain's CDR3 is CASSQDWGQGGNQPQHF. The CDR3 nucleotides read TGTGCCAGCAGCCAAGATTGGGGACAGGGTGGGAATCAGCCCCAGCATTTT.

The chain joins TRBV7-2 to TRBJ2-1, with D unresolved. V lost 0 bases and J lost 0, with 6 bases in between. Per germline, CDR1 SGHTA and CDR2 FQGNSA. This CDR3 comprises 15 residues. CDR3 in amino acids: CASSLAANSYNEQFF. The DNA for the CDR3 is TGTGCCAGCAGCTTAGCAGCGAACTCCTACAATGAGCAGTTCTTC.

The CDR3 is CSASGSRETQYF. CDR3 DNA sequence: TGCAGCGCCAGCGGGAGTCGGGAGACCCAGTACTTC. The rearrangement joins TRBV29-1 to TRBJ2-5, with TRBD2 identical over 8 bases. The CDR3 covers 12 residues. CDR1 and CDR2 (germline): SQVTM, ANQGSEA. Trimming at V came to 7 bases and at J to 5 bases, leaving 6 bases not matched to a gene.

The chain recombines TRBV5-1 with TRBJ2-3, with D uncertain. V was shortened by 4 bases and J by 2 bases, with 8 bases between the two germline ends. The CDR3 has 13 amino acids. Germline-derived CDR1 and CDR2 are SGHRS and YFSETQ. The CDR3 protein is CASSAEATDTQYF. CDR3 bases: TGCGCCAGCAGCGCAGAGGCCACAGATACGCAGTATTTT.

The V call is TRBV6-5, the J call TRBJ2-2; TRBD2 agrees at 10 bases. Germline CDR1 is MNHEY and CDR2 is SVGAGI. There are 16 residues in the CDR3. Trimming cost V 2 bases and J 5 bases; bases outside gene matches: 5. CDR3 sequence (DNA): TGTGCCAGCAGTTACCCGAGGACTAGCGGAACCGGGGAGCTGTTTTTT. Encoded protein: CASSYPRTSGTGELFF.

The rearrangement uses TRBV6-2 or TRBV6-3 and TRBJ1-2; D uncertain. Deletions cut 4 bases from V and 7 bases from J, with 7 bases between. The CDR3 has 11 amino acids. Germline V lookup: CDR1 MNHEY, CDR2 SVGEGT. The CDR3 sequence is CASSWPGGYTF. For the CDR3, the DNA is TGTGCCAGCAGTTGGCCGGGTGGCTACACCTTC.

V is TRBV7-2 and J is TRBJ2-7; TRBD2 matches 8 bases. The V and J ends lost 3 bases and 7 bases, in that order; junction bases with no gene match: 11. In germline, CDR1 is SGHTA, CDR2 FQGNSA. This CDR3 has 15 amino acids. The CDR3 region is CASSFPGLVSGEQYF. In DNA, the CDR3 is TGTGCCAGCAGCTTCCCGGGACTAGTGTCGGGGGAGCAGTACTTC.

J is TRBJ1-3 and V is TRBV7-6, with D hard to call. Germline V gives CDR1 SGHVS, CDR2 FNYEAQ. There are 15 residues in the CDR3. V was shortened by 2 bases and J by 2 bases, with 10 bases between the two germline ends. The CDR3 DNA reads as TGTGCCAGCAGCTTATATGGCACGCCTGGAAACACCATATATTTT. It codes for CASSLYGTPGNTIYF.

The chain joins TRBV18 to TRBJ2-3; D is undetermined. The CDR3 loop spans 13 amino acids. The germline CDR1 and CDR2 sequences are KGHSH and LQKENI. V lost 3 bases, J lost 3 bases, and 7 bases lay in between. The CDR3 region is CASSPLRTDTQYF. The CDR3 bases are TGTGCCAGCTCACCCCTGAGAACAGATACGCAGTATTTT. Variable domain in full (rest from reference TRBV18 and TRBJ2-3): NAGVMQNPRHLVRRRGQEARLRCSPMKGHSHVYWYRQLPEEGLKFMVYLQKENIIDESGMPKERFSAEFPKEGPSILRIQQVVRGDSAAYFCASSPLRTDTQYFGPGTRLTVL.

The CDR3 DNA is TGTGCCAGCAGGGAACAGGGAGGGGTCGGGGAGCTGTTTTTT. Its protein is CASREQGGVGELFF. The rearrangement joins TRBV7-3 to TRBJ2-2; D is perhaps TRBD2 (7 bases). This CDR3 region has 14 residues. The germline CDR1 and CDR2 sequences are SGHTA and FQGTGA. V lost 6 bases and J 7 bases, leaving 15 bases between the germline ends.